This T cell receptor beta chain appears in the sequencing data of a study of cytomegalovirus exposure and HLA in healthy donors. General study results and limits: When a later analysis compared HLA-associated TCR beta chains with equally common others, the HLA-associated chains turned out to be more clonally expanded and to have lower generation probabilities. The listing of 150 or so TCR beta chains classed them as cytomegalovirus-associated. The analysis excluded some indistinguishable V segments, including TRBV6-2 and TRBV6-3.

This clone was recorded a few times. The antigen is unknown. Regarding donors, all were healthy bone marrow donors. Primers for the PCR totalled 60 Vbeta and 13 Jbeta. The method was immunoSEQ multiplex PCR; TCRdb's version includes in-frame clones alone and lacks a portion of them. Of about 140,000 clones listed, less than 85% are singletons. Germline-derived CDR1 and CDR2 are SGHVS and FNYEAQ. This CDR3 contains 13 residues. Trimming took 5 bases from V and 1 from J, leaving 6 bases between them. The TCR comes from a woman aged 60 to 75 in good health and CMV-seropositive. Sequenced: PBMCs. The rearrangement joins TRBV7-6 to TRBJ1-5; no definite D call. In DNA form, the CDR3 reads TGTGCCAGCAGCATCGCGAGCAATCAGCCCCAGCATTTT. Its protein is CASSIASNQPQHF.